The 8 T cell receptor beta chains below were found in one sample sequenced in a study of vaccination and CD4 T cells after COVID-19 (dated by TCRdb to 2021 to 2024). The antigens these receptors bind are not known. In the paper's terms, the treatment or condition label means: approximately nine-day PBMC culture with coronavirus spike peptide pools or control peptides (ViraFEST assay). The library was produced with PCR. Sequencing instrument: Illumina iSeq 100. DNA from cultured CD4+ T cells underwent TCR sequencing with the Oncomine TCR Beta short-read assay at the Johns Hopkins FTIC core. TCRdb ran its own pipeline on the public reads, namely fastp trimming at Q25 and MiXCR clone calling, and kept in-frame beta chains. Each record represents a unique CDR3 protein, reported with the most common genes and DNA among its rows. Here the sample has several thousand distinct CDR3 sequences; 51% occur a single time. Together, the top ten hold almost 40% of the sample.

The sample consisted of CD4+ T cells from blood, cultured in vitro. The receptor set was obtained from a human donor who had recovered from COVID-19.

The chain combines TRBV19 with TRBJ1-2; D gene unclear. The CDR3 contains 16 residues. Germline V gene sequence: CDR1 LNHDA, CDR2 SQIVND (reference sequence). V was clipped by 6 bases and J by 0 bases, with 17 bases between them. CDR3 protein: CASSRPASAANYGYTF. In DNA form, the CDR3 reads TGTGCCAGTAGCCGGCCTGCCAGCGCTGCTAACTATGGCTACACCTTC.

This clonotype was recorded a few times. The chain links TRBV20-1 to TRBJ2-4; D might be TRBD1 or TRBD2, each matching 6 bases. CDR1 is DFQATT, CDR2 SNEGSKA, per germline (reference sequence). There are 14 residues in the CDR3. The V and J ends lost 7 bases and 3 bases respectively, with 16 bases between them. Written as DNA, the CDR3 is TGCAGTGTGGGGGGCCTGTTGGGCAAAAACATTCAGTACTTC. Translated, it gives CSVGGLLGKNIQYF.

The chain combines TRBV19 with TRBJ1-5; the match to TRBD1 covers 8 bases. The CDR3 sequence is 17 residues long. CDR1 is LNHDA and CDR2 is SQIVND in the germline V gene (reference sequence). V gave up 5 bases and J gave up 3 bases; unmatched junction bases: 12. CDR3 in amino acids: CASSQGAYREINQPQHF. CDR3 coding DNA: TGTGCCAGTAGTCAGGGGGCCTACAGGGAAATCAATCAGCCCCAGCATTTT.

Written as DNA, the CDR3 is TGTGCCAGCAGCAGGGTGGGGGCAGATACGCAGTATTTT. Protein product: CASSRVGADTQYF. This rearrangement joins TRBV7-2 to TRBJ2-3; D may match TRBD1 or TRBD2 (5 bases each). The CDR3 consists of 13 residues. Germline CDR1 reads SGHTA; CDR2 reads FQGNSA. Trimming took 5 bases from V and 4 from J, leaving 10 bases between them. Full variable domain (outside the CDR3, taken from reference TRBV7-2 and TRBJ2-3): GAGVSQSPSNKVTEKGKDVELRCDPISGHTALYWYRQSLGQGLEFLIYFQGNSAPDKSGLPSDRFSAERTGGSVSTLTIQRTQQEDSAVYLCASSRVGADTQYFGPGTRLTVL.

V usage is TRBV28 and J usage is TRBJ2-5, with D possibly being TRBD1 (6 bases). V was trimmed by 5 bases and J by 7 bases, leaving 23 bases between them. CDR1 and CDR2 from the germline V gene are MDHEN and SYDVKM. CDR3 length: 16 amino acids. The CDR3 reads CASSRGQNLLEGTQYF. CDR3 nucleotides: TGTGCCAGCAGTCGCGGACAGAACCTCCTTGAGGGGACCCAGTACTTC.

J is TRBJ1-2 and V is TRBV12-3 or TRBV12-4, with 7 nucleotides matching TRBD1. J lost 5 bases, V lost 6 bases, and 15 bases had no gene match. The CDR3 is 16 residues long. The chain's CDR3 is CASSHRRMTGRYGYTF. CDR3 sequence (DNA): TGTGCCAGCAGCCATCGGCGGATGACAGGGAGGTATGGCTACACCTTC.

This clonotype has a handful of counts. The chain employs TRBV27 and TRBJ2-3, with D perhaps assigned TRBD1 or TRBD2 (5 bases each). The CDR3 runs to 17 residues. V dropped 4 bases and J dropped 2 bases, with 19 bases sitting between them. Germline V gives CDR1 MNHEY, CDR2 SMNVEV (reference sequence). CDR3: CASSYKGTDLPTDTQYF. In nucleotides, the CDR3 is TGTGCCAGCAGTTATAAAGGGACGGATCTACCCACAGATACGCAGTATTTT.

The rearrangement uses TRBV12-3 or TRBV12-4 and TRBJ2-3; D unclear. This CDR3 spans 11 amino acids. V dropped 1 base and J dropped 6 bases, with 2 bases sitting between them. The CDR3 sequence is CASSLVDTQYF. Here the CDR3 DNA reads TGTGCCAGCAGTTTAGTCGATACGCAGTATTTT.